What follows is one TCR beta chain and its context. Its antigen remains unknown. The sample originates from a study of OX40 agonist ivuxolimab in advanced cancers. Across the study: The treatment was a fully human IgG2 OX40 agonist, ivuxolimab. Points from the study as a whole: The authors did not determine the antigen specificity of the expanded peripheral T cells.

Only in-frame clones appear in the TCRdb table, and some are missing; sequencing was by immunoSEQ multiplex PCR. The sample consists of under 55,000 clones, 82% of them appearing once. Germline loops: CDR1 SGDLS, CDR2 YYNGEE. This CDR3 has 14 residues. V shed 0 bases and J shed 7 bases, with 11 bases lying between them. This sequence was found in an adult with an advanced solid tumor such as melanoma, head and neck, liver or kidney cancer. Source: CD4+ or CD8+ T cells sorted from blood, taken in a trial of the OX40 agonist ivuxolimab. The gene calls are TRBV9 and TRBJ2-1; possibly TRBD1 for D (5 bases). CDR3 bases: TGTGCCAGCAGCGTAGATCTCAGGGTTAATGAGCAGTTCTTC. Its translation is CASSVDLRVNEQFF.